This T cell receptor beta chain was profiled in a study of blood T cell repertoires in COVID-19. The wider study: COVID-19 samples collected from the United States, Italy and Spain covered acute and convalescent phases. T cells, B-cell-depleted T cells, or PBMCs supplied cDNA or gDNA.

CDR1 is SQVTM, CDR2 ANQGSEA, per germline. With V trimmed by 5 bases and J by 3 bases, 6 bases remained unmatched. CDR3 length equals 13 residues. The authors' processing: By means of reference gene primer amplification, nucleated cell counts were estimated. Profiled with immunoSEQ multiplex PCR; TCRdb holds only in-frame clones, not every one. V and J calls and clone size are copied from that table; D and trimming were computed from the DNA. This table has around 270,000 clones, about 83% appearing once. The sequence derives from a woman aged 40 to 50 who had recovered from COVID-19. The chain employs TRBV29-1 and TRBJ2-7; 8 positions match TRBD1. The sequencing sample was made of peripheral blood. The CDR3 DNA sequence: TGCAGCGTTATCGACAGGGGAGACTACGAGCAGTACTTC. This translates into CSVIDRGDYEQYF.